This TCR beta chain was profiled in a study of cytomegalovirus exposure and HLA in healthy donors. PCR was performed using 60 Vbeta and 13 Jbeta primers. This table comes from immunoSEQ multiplex PCR, and its TCRdb copy is limited to in-frame clones, with some not included. The clone table shows roughly 80,000 clones, with the ten largest holding about 1.1%. Study-level points and caveats: The CMV antigen specificity of a few CMV-associated chains was confirmed through in vitro analysis.

To note about this clone: Antigen: not known.

With 4 bases clipped from V and 1 base from J, the junction kept 3 bases outside the gene matches. Germline V lookup: CDR1 GTSNPN, CDR2 SVGIG (reference sequence). This CDR3 is built from 13 residues. The sequence was collected from a woman aged 30 to 39 in good health and CMV-seronegative. Specimen: PBMCs. The J gene is TRBJ1-1, the V gene TRBV30, with 7 bases identical to TRBD1. The DNA of the CDR3 is TGTGCCTGGAACAGGGGAGCGAACACTGAAGCTTTCTTT. As protein: CAWNRGANTEAFF. Drawing the rest from reference TRBV30 and TRBJ1-1, the complete variable domain is SQTIHQWPATLVQPVGSPLSLECTVEGTSNPNLYWYRQAAGRGLQLLFYSVGIGQISSEVPQNLSASRPQDRQFILSSKKLLLSDSGFYLCAWNRGANTEAFFGQGTRLTVV.